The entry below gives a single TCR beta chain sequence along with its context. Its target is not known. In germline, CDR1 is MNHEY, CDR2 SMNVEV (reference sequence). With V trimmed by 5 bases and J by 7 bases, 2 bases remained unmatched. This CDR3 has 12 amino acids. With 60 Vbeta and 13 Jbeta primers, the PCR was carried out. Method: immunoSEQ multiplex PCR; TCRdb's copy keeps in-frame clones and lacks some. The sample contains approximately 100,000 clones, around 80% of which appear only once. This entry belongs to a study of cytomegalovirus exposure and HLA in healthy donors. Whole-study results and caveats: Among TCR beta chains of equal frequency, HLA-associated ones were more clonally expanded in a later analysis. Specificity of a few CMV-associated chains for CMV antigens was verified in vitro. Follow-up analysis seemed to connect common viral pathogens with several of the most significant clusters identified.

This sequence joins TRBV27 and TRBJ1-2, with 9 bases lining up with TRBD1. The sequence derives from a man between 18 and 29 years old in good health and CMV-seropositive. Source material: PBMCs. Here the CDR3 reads CASSTGGIGYTF. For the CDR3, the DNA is TGTGCCAGCAGTACAGGGGGCATTGGCTACACCTTC.